This section outlines one T cell receptor (beta chain) sequence together with its context. The antigen is not known. Produced via immunoSEQ multiplex PCR; TCRdb's table is partial and in-frame only. The sample has about 130,000 clones; roughly 90% are singletons. The sample is drawn from a study of T cell responses to AZD1222 COVID-19 vaccine. Study-wide results and limits: Spike-wide coverage was observed for vaccine-associated CD4 TCRs, with dominant responses at 160-218 and 743-854.

Germline V lookup: CDR1 SGHKS, CDR2 YYEKEE (reference sequence). The CDR3 length is 16 residues. Trimming took 1 base from V and 0 from J, leaving 11 bases between them. Sample: peripheral blood, taken on day 0 of AZD1222 vaccination. V and J are TRBV5-5 and TRBJ1-3; D unresolved. The TCR sequence derives from an adult in good health. The CDR3 region has the DNA TGTGCCAGCAGCTTGCACAGCCCTAGCTCTGGAAACACCATATATTTT. Translating gives CASSLHSPSSGNTIYF.